A selection of T cell receptor beta chains follows, all from one sample in a study of cytomegalovirus exposure and HLA in healthy donors. Clones were read by immunoSEQ multiplex PCR, and TCRdb kept only the in-frame ones, dropping some. The repertoire includes 150,000 to 200,000 clones, around 82% of them detected once, and more than 2% sits in the top ten. The specimen sequenced was PBMCs. The receptors were sampled from a man in his 60s in good health and CMV-seronegative. The CDR3 runs from the conserved cysteine through the conserved F or W. A D gene is named only where the DNA matches it firmly. Where a row states a size, it is once, few, many or the class of an expanded clone; other rows omit it.

clone size: -
J gene: TRBJ2-3
D gene: -
V gene: TRBV29-1
CDR3 protein: CSVDEGDTQYF
CDR3 DNA: TGCAGCGTTGACGAGGGAGATACGCAGTATTTT

clone size: few
J gene: TRBJ1-4
D gene: -
V gene: TRBV6-6
CDR3 protein: CASSPSGKTNEKLFF
CDR3 DNA: TGTGCCAGCAGTCCCTCCGGGAAAACTAATGAAAAACTGTTTTTT

clone size: -
J gene: TRBJ2-1
D gene: -
V gene: TRBV27
CDR3 protein: CASRRAADPYNEQFF
CDR3 DNA: TGTGCCAGCAGGCGAGCGGCGGACCCCTACAATGAGCAGTTCTTC

clone size: -
J gene: TRBJ1-1
D gene: -
V gene: TRBV29-1
CDR3 protein: CSVGDKKGVNTEAFF
CDR3 DNA: TGCAGCGTTGGAGACAAGAAGGGGGTGAACACTGAAGCTTTCTTT

clone size: -
J gene: TRBJ1-1
D gene: TRBD1
V gene: TRBV7-9
CDR3 protein: CASSPTGGGGGLEAFF
CDR3 DNA: TGTGCCAGCAGCCCTACGGGCGGAGGGGGCGGTTTGGAAGCTTTCTTT

clone size: -
J gene: TRBJ2-1
D gene: TRBD1
V gene: TRBV7-8
CDR3 protein: CASSPPDRGTNEQFF
CDR3 DNA: TGTGCCAGCAGCCCACCGGACAGGGGGACGAATGAGCAGTTCTTC

clone size: -
J gene: TRBJ2-1
D gene: -
V gene: TRBV6-4
CDR3 protein: CASSVESNNEQFF
CDR3 DNA: TGTGCCAGCAGTGTTGAGTCGAACAATGAGCAGTTCTTC

clone size: -
J gene: TRBJ2-1
D gene: TRBD2
V gene: TRBV5-4
CDR3 protein: CASSPGTSHNNEQFF
CDR3 DNA: TGTGCCAGCAGCCCCGGGACTAGCCATAACAATGAGCAGTTCTTC

clone size: -
J gene: TRBJ2-5
D gene: TRBD1
V gene: TRBV19
CDR3 protein: CASSSGQGGETQYF
CDR3 DNA: TGTGCCAGTAGTTCCGGACAGGGGGGGGAGACCCAGTACTTC

clone size: -
J gene: TRBJ1-2
D gene: -
V gene: TRBV5-4
CDR3 protein: CASSLAMEMGYTF
CDR3 DNA: TGTGCCAGCAGCTTGGCCATGGAGATGGGCTACACCTTC

clone size: -
J gene: TRBJ2-3
D gene: -
V gene: TRBV5-8
CDR3 protein: CASSLTSTDTQYF
CDR3 DNA: TGTGCCAGCAGCTTGACTAGCACAGATACGCAGTATTTT

clone size: few
J gene: TRBJ2-5
D gene: TRBD2
V gene: TRBV10-1
CDR3 protein: CASSESAGVVQETQYF
CDR3 DNA: TGCGCCAGCAGTGAGTCAGCGGGGGTCGTACAAGAGACCCAGTACTTC

clone size: -
J gene: TRBJ2-1
D gene: TRBD2
V gene: TRBV2
CDR3 protein: CASSVGSGGINEQFF
CDR3 DNA: TGTGCCAGCAGTGTGGGTAGCGGGGGGATCAATGAGCAGTTCTTC

clone size: few
J gene: TRBJ2-7
D gene: -
V gene: TRBV6-5
CDR3 protein: CASSATRGAPNEQYF
CDR3 DNA: TGTGCCAGCAGTGCAACCAGGGGCGCCCCGAACGAGCAGTACTTC

clone size: -
J gene: TRBJ1-4
D gene: -
V gene: TRBV4-1
CDR3 protein: CASSQDVGGANEKLFF
CDR3 DNA: TGCGCCAGCAGCCAAGATGTCGGAGGGGCTAATGAAAAACTGTTTTTT

clone size: -
J gene: TRBJ2-7
D gene: -
V gene: TRBV7-9
CDR3 protein: CASSATGYEQYF
CDR3 DNA: TGTGCCAGCAGCGCTACAGGGTACGAGCAGTACTTC

clone size: -
J gene: TRBJ2-6
D gene: -
V gene: TRBV7-9
CDR3 protein: CASSKQGSGANVLTF
CDR3 DNA: TGTGCCAGCAGCAAGCAGGGATCTGGGGCCAACGTCCTGACTTTC

clone size: few
J gene: TRBJ2-7
D gene: TRBD1
V gene: TRBV5-1
CDR3 protein: CASSLQVGRPGTVYEQYF
CDR3 DNA: TGCGCCAGCAGCTTACAGGTCGGTCGTCCCGGGACAGTCTACGAGCAGTACTTC

clone size: -
J gene: TRBJ2-2
D gene: -
V gene: TRBV6-1
CDR3 protein: CASSEDRAGELFF
CDR3 DNA: TGTGCCAGCAGTGAAGACAGGGCCGGGGAGCTGTTTTTT

clone size: -
J gene: TRBJ1-2
D gene: TRBD1
V gene: TRBV7-8
CDR3 protein: CASSPGWDRGNGYTF
CDR3 DNA: TGTGCCAGCAGCCCCGGGTGGGACAGGGGGAATGGCTACACCTTC

clone size: -
J gene: TRBJ1-1
D gene: TRBD1
V gene: TRBV19
CDR3 protein: CASSINRGQTEAFF
CDR3 DNA: TGTGCCAGTAGTATAAACAGGGGGCAAACTGAAGCTTTCTTT

clone size: -
J gene: TRBJ2-7
D gene: TRBD1
V gene: TRBV5-1
CDR3 protein: CASSSTPGQTYEQYF
CDR3 DNA: TGCGCCAGCAGCTCGACTCCGGGACAGACCTACGAGCAGTACTTC

clone size: -
J gene: TRBJ2-7
D gene: -
V gene: TRBV19
CDR3 protein: CASRGAYEQYF
CDR3 DNA: TGTGCCAGTAGAGGGGCCTACGAGCAGTACTTC

clone size: -
J gene: TRBJ1-1
D gene: -
V gene: TRBV9
CDR3 protein: CASSPKGGGTEAFF
CDR3 DNA: TGTGCCAGCAGCCCGAAAGGGGGGGGCACTGAAGCTTTCTTT

clone size: -
J gene: TRBJ1-1
D gene: -
V gene: TRBV5-1
CDR3 protein: CASSLGDRHSVPEAFF
CDR3 DNA: TGCGCCAGCAGCTTGGGTGACAGGCATTCCGTCCCTGAAGCTTTCTTT

clone size: few
J gene: TRBJ2-1
D gene: TRBD2
V gene: TRBV11-1
CDR3 protein: CASSLLGTSGSRRQFF
CDR3 DNA: TGTGCCAGCAGCTTACTCGGGACTAGCGGGAGCCGCCGGCAGTTCTTC

clone size: -
J gene: TRBJ1-4
D gene: -
V gene: TRBV5-1
CDR3 protein: CASRPQTTNEKLFF
CDR3 DNA: TGCGCCAGCAGGCCACAGACAACTAATGAAAAACTGTTTTTT

clone size: -
J gene: TRBJ2-7
D gene: -
V gene: TRBV28
CDR3 protein: CASIGTFYEQYF
CDR3 DNA: TGTGCCAGCATTGGGACATTTTACGAGCAGTACTTC

clone size: few
J gene: TRBJ2-7
D gene: -
V gene: TRBV5-5
CDR3 protein: CASSRGVGDGAAGEQYF
CDR3 DNA: TGTGCCAGCAGCCGCGGTGTAGGGGACGGTGCGGCGGGGGAGCAGTACTTC

clone size: -
J gene: TRBJ2-7
D gene: TRBD1
V gene: TRBV7-9
CDR3 protein: CASSSGQGERVEQYF
CDR3 DNA: TGTGCCAGCAGCTCCGGACAGGGTGAGCGGGTCGAGCAGTACTTC

clone size: few
J gene: TRBJ1-5
D gene: -
V gene: TRBV19
CDR3 protein: CATETGPRYSQPQHF
CDR3 DNA: TGTGCCACCGAGACAGGCCCTCGATATTCTCAGCCCCAGCATTTT

clone size: -
J gene: TRBJ2-7
D gene: TRBD1
V gene: TRBV7-8
CDR3 protein: CASRSEQGYEQYF
CDR3 DNA: TGTGCCAGCCGATCCGAACAGGGGTACGAGCAGTACTTC

clone size: -
J gene: TRBJ1-1
D gene: -
V gene: TRBV19
CDR3 protein: CASSTQGVGTEAFF
CDR3 DNA: TGTGCCAGTAGTACCCAAGGGGTAGGCACTGAAGCTTTCTTT

clone size: -
J gene: TRBJ1-4
D gene: -
V gene: TRBV27
CDR3 protein: CASSLFRGTNEKLFF
CDR3 DNA: TGTGCCAGCAGTTTATTTCGGGGGACTAATGAAAAACTGTTTTTT

clone size: -
J gene: TRBJ1-2
D gene: -
V gene: TRBV10-2
CDR3 protein: CASSERGVERGYTF
CDR3 DNA: TGCGCCAGCAGTGAGCGGGGGGTAGAGCGTGGCTACACCTTC

clone size: -
J gene: TRBJ1-4
D gene: TRBD1
V gene: TRBV9
CDR3 protein: CASSPRSGTGGTNEKLFF
CDR3 DNA: TGTGCCAGCAGCCCTAGATCCGGGACAGGGGGAACTAATGAAAAACTGTTTTTT

clone size: -
J gene: TRBJ1-1
D gene: TRBD1
V gene: TRBV6-1
CDR3 protein: CASRGTGGFTEAFF
CDR3 DNA: TGTGCCAGCAGAGGGACAGGGGGCTTCACTGAAGCTTTCTTT

clone size: few
J gene: TRBJ2-7
D gene: -
V gene: TRBV6-6
CDR3 protein: CASSYRGTYYEQYF
CDR3 DNA: TGTGCCAGCAGTTACCGGGGGACCTACTACGAGCAGTACTTC

clone size: -
J gene: TRBJ1-5
D gene: -
V gene: TRBV5-1
CDR3 protein: CASSLGQNSNQPQHF
CDR3 DNA: TGCGCCAGCAGCTTGGGGCAGAATAGCAATCAGCCCCAGCATTTT

clone size: -
J gene: TRBJ2-7
D gene: TRBD2
V gene: TRBV5-1
CDR3 protein: CASSGGLAGGPSSYEQYF
CDR3 DNA: TGCGCCAGCAGCGGTGGACTAGCGGGAGGCCCGAGCTCCTACGAGCAGTACTTC

clone size: -
J gene: TRBJ2-5
D gene: TRBD2
V gene: TRBV27
CDR3 protein: CASTRRGRVEETQYF
CDR3 DNA: TGTGCCAGCACCCGCCGCGGGAGGGTAGAAGAGACCCAGTACTTC

clone size: -
J gene: TRBJ2-3
D gene: TRBD1
V gene: TRBV19
CDR3 protein: CASSLPGQGEDTQYF
CDR3 DNA: TGTGCCAGTAGCCTACCGGGACAGGGGGAAGATACGCAGTATTTT

clone size: -
J gene: TRBJ2-5
D gene: TRBD2
V gene: TRBV14
CDR3 protein: CASSQVRGGRGKETQYF
CDR3 DNA: TGTGCCAGCAGCCAAGTTAGGGGCGGGAGAGGAAAGGAGACCCAGTACTTC

clone size: -
J gene: TRBJ1-1
D gene: -
V gene: TRBV6-5
CDR3 protein: CATLSNTEAFF
CDR3 DNA: TGTGCCACCCTATCGAACACTGAAGCTTTCTTT

clone size: -
J gene: TRBJ2-3
D gene: -
V gene: TRBV15
CDR3 protein: CATSRVLSTDTQYF
CDR3 DNA: TGTGCCACCAGCAGAGTTCTCTCCACAGATACGCAGTATTTT

clone size: -
J gene: TRBJ2-3
D gene: TRBD2
V gene: TRBV27
CDR3 protein: CASSFSGRAIDTQYF
CDR3 DNA: TGTGCCAGCTCATTTAGCGGGAGGGCAATAGATACGCAGTATTTT

clone size: few
J gene: TRBJ1-1
D gene: TRBD1
V gene: TRBV7-9
CDR3 protein: CASARPGAGGPNTEAFF
CDR3 DNA: TGTGCCAGCGCCCGGCCAGGAGCAGGGGGTCCGAACACTGAAGCTTTCTTT

clone size: -
J gene: TRBJ2-2
D gene: TRBD1
V gene: TRBV27
CDR3 protein: CASSLSRGQGEGLGELFF
CDR3 DNA: TGTGCCAGCAGTTTATCCAGAGGACAGGGAGAGGGCCTAGGGGAGCTGTTTTTT

clone size: few
J gene: TRBJ1-4
D gene: -
V gene: TRBV15
CDR3 protein: CATSRGGALRLLFF
CDR3 DNA: TGTGCCACCAGCAGAGGTGGGGCCCTCCGGTTGCTGTTTTTT

clone size: -
J gene: TRBJ2-7
D gene: TRBD1
V gene: TRBV19
CDR3 protein: CASSTGQTTRGQYF
CDR3 DNA: TGTGCCAGCAGTACGGGACAGACTACCCGTGGGCAGTACTTC

clone size: once
J gene: TRBJ2-1
D gene: TRBD2
V gene: TRBV6-5
CDR3 protein: CASSLAGASYNEQFF
CDR3 DNA: TGTGCCAGCAGCTTAGCGGGAGCCAGCTACAATGAGCAGTTCTTC

clone size: -
J gene: TRBJ2-3
D gene: TRBD2
V gene: TRBV4-2
CDR3 protein: CASSQDLAGSSVDTQYF
CDR3 DNA: TGTGCCAGCAGCCAAGATCTAGCGGGGTCCTCTGTAGATACGCAGTATTTT

clone size: -
J gene: TRBJ2-1
D gene: TRBD1
V gene: TRBV5-4
CDR3 protein: CASSLAFGQGKNEQFF
CDR3 DNA: TGTGCCAGCAGCTTGGCCTTTGGACAGGGTAAGAATGAGCAGTTCTTC